This entry concerns a single T cell receptor (beta chain). Its antigen remains unknown. Some clones are missing from TCRdb's copy, which holds only in-frame ones; the method was immunoSEQ multiplex PCR. This sample carries roughly 10,000 clones, around 95% of them seen once, and the ten largest clones take around 0.86%. CDR1 is SGHTA, CDR2 FQGNSA, per germline. This CDR3 has 16 residues. The V and J ends lost 1 base and 0 bases respectively, with 13 bases between them. This sample was included in a study of monozygotic twins with cystic fibrosis. Overall study results and limits: Co-twins had the most similar V usage for 13 of 16 pairs, J for 8.

The chain employs TRBV7-2 and TRBJ2-7; D is unclear. Sequencing used blood. The TCR was taken from a boy between 10 and 17 years old with cystic fibrosis. CDR3 nucleotide sequence: TGTGCCAGCAGCTTAGAGAGTGGACGGAGCTCCTACGAGCAGTACTTC. Its protein product is CASSLESGRSSYEQYF.